This T cell receptor beta chain is from a study of blood T cell repertoires in COVID-19. Study details: Sites across the United States, Italy and Spain contributed samples from acute and convalescent COVID-19. Sources were T cells, B-cell-depleted T cells, or PBMCs; the material itself was cDNA or gDNA.

Clones were read by immunoSEQ multiplex PCR, and TCRdb kept only the in-frame ones, dropping some. The data hold about 87,000 clones, with over 70% observed a single time. CDR1 and CDR2 from the germline V gene are MDHEN and SYDVKM. The CDR3 is 14 amino acids. The ends lost 7 bases at V and 8 bases at J; junction bases unmatched: 6. Sequencing was done on a sample of peripheral blood. The V and J genes are TRBV28 and TRBJ1-6; 9 bases line up with TRBD1. This TCR was recovered from a woman aged 50 to 60 with acute or convalescent COVID-19. This CDR3 is CASNPQGAHSPLHF. In nucleotides, the CDR3 is TGTGCCAGCAATCCACAGGGGGCGCATTCACCCCTCCACTTT.